This T cell receptor beta chain emerged from a study of T cells in women clearing cervical HPV infection. Study overall: Case blood was drawn when the lesion was first found; control blood after infection became undetectable. Case blood was drawn a median roughly 150 days after lesion detection. Study observations and caveats: Richness plus V gene abundances separated cases from controls with AUC roughly 0.88.

The protocol was immunoSEQ multiplex PCR, while the TCRdb copy is restricted to in-frame clones and leaves out a portion. This sample's clone table lists more than 20,000 clones. HPV was found by MY09/MY11 PCR and dot-blot genotyping. The CDR3 has 14 residues. J gave up 1 base and V 5 bases, and 3 bases lay outside the gene matches. Per germline, CDR1 DFQATT and CDR2 SNEGSKA (reference sequence). Remarks on this clone: Its target is not known. The read stops 3 residues short of the end of the CDR3; the missing end is completed from the germline J gene.

Sequenced input: blood buffy coat. The chain links TRBV20-1 to TRBJ1-1, with TRBD1 identical over 11 bases. The sequence came from a woman aged 18 to 69 with a cervical HPV16 infection that either progressed to CIN3+ or cleared (not recorded which). CDR3 residues: CSASGTGGNTEAFF. CDR3 DNA (partial): TGCAGTGCTTCCGGGACAGGGGGGAACACTGAA.